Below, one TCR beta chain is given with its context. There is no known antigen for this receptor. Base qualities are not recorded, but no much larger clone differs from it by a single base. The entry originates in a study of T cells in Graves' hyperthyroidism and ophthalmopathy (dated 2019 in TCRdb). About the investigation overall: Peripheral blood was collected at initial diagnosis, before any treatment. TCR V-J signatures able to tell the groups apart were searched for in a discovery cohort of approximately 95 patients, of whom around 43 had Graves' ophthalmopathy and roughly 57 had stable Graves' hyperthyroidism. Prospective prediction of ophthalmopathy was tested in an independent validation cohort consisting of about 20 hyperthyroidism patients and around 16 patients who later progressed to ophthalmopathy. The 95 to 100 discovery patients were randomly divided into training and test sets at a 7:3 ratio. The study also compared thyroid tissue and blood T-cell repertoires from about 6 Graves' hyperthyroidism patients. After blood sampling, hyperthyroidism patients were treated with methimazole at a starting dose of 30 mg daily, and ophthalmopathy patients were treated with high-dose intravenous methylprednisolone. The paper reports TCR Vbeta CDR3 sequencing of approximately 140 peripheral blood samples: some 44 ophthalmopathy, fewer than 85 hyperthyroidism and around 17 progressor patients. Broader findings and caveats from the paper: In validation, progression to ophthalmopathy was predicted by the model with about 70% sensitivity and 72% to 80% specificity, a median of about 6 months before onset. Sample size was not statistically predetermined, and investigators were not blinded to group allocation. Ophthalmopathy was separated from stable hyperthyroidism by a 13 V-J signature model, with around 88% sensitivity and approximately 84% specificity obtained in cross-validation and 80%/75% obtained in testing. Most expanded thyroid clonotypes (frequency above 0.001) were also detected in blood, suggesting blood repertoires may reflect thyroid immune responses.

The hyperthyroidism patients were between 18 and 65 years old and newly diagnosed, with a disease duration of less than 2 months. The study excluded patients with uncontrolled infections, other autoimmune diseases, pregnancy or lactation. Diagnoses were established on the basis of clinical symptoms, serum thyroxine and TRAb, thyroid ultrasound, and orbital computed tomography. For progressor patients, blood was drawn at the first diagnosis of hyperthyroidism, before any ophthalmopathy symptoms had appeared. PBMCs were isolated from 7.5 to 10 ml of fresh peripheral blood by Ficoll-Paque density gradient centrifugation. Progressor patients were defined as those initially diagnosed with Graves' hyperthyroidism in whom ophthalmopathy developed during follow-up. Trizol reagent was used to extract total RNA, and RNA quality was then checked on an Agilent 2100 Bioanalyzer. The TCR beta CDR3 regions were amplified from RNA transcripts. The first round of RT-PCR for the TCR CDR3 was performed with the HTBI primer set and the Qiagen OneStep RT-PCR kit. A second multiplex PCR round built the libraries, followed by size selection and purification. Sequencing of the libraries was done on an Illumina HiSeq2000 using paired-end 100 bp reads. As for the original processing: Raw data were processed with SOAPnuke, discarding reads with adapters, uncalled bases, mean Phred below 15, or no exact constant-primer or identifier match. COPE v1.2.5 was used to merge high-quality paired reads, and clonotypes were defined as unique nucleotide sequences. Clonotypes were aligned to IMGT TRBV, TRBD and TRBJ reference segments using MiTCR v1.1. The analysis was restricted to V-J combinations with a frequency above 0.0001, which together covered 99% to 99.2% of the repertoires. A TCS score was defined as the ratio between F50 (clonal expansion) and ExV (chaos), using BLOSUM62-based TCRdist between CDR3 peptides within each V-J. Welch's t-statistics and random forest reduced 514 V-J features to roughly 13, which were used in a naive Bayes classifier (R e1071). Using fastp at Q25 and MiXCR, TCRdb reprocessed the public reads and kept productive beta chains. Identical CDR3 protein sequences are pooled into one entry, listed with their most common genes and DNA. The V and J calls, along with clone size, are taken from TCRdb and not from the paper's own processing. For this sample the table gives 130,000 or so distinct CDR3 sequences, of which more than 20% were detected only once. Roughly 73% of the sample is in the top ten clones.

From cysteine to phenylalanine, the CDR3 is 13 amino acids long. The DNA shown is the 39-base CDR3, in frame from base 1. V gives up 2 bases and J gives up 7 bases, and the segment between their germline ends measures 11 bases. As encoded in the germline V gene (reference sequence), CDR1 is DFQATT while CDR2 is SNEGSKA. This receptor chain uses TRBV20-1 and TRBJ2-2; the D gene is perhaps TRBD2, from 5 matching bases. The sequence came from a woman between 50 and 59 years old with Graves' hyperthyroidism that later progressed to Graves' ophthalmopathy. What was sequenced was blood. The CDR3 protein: CSARTRRIGELFF. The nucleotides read TGCAGTGCTAGAACTCGGAGGATCGGGGAGCTGTTTTTT.